This entry lists 19 T cell receptor beta chains sequenced from one sample in a study of blood T cells in healthy people across ages. A second PCR of 7 to 11 cycles used a sample-barcoded 5' primer and a J-beta primer mix. Using its own MiXCR run on the 5' RACE reads, TCRdb lists one record per CDR3 protein. The sample lists about 1,000,000 distinct CDR3 sequences; 40% to 45% were seen once. The specimen was blood. The receptor set was obtained from a woman aged 60 to 75 in good health.

The V and J genes are TRBV28 and TRBJ2-7; TRBD2 agrees at 9 bases. The CDR3 sequence is 16 residues long. Germline CDR1 reads MDHEN; CDR2 reads SYDVKM. J gave up 2 bases and V 7 bases, and 12 bases lay outside the gene matches. CDR3 in amino acids: CASTQGLAGSAYEQYF. CDR3 coding DNA: TGTGCCAGCACCCAAGGGCTAGCGGGGTCAGCCTACGAGCAGTACTTC.

The rearrangement uses TRBV6-1 and TRBJ1-1, with unresolved D. Germline values: CDR1 MNHNS, CDR2 SASEGT. The V end lost 4 bases, the J end lost 2 bases, and 14 bases lay between the germline ends. CDR3 size: 15 residues. The CDR3 bases are TGTGCCAGCAGTGGAGGCTGGGTAGTTAACACTGAAGCTTTCTTT. It specifies CASSGGWVVNTEAFF.

Concerning this clonotype: This may arise from a read error, as a much more abundant clone is one base away. This chain links TRBV12-3 or TRBV12-4 with TRBJ2-5; 8 nucleotides align to TRBD2. Unmatched junction bases numbered 7, after V lost 6 bases and J lost 1 base. The CDR3 extends over 15 amino acids. Written as DNA, the CDR3 is TGTGCCAGCAGACAAGCAGCGGGGGTCCAAGAGACCCAGTACTTC. Translated, it gives CASRQAAGVQETQYF.

CDR3 sequence (DNA): TGTGCCAGCACCCCCTTTGGGAGGACAGGGATTGGTTCACCCCTCCACTTT. Encoded protein: CASTPFGRTGIGSPLHF. The chain combines TRBV27 with TRBJ1-6; 8 nucleotides match TRBD1. Germline lookup yields CDR1 MNHEY and CDR2 SMNVEV (reference sequence). The CDR3 contains 17 residues. V lost 7 bases, J lost 9 bases, and 17 bases stayed unmatched.

This clonotype has more than one count but fewer than ten. The chain combines TRBV7-8 with TRBJ2-1; D ambiguous. V lost 6 bases, J lost 9 bases, and 12 bases lay in between. This CDR3 comprises 12 residues. Germline CDR1 reads SGHVS; CDR2 reads FQNEAQ. The CDR3 protein is CASRSRTGEQFF. CDR3 nucleotide sequence: TGTGCCAGCAGATCCAGAACTGGTGAGCAGTTCTTC.

The chain uses TRBV4-2 and TRBJ2-7, with TRBD1 matching over 11 bases. The CDR3 length is 15 residues. Trimming cost V 3 bases and J 7 bases; bases outside gene matches: 8. Germline V CDR1 and CDR2: LGHNA, YNFKEQ. CDR3 region: CASSQSGQGAGEQYF. CDR3 bases: TGTGCCAGCAGCCAGTCAGGACAGGGGGCAGGGGAGCAGTACTTC.

This CDR3 reads CASSTSGQSSGANVLTF. For the CDR3, the DNA is TGCGCCAGCAGCACGTCGGGACAGAGCTCTGGGGCCAACGTCCTGACTTTC. V usage is TRBV5-1 and J usage is TRBJ2-6, with 7 bases fitting TRBD1. V shed 4 bases and J 0 bases; nucleotides not matched to a gene: 7. Germline CDR1 SGHRS, CDR2 YFSETQ. The CDR3 has 17 amino acids.

The chain employs TRBV7-9 and TRBJ2-5; the match to TRBD2 covers 13 bases. J gave up 11 bases and V 1 base, and 10 bases lay outside the gene matches. This CDR3 has 16 amino acids. Per the germline V gene, CDR1 is SEHNR and CDR2 is FQNEAQ (reference sequence). This CDR3 is CASSLGLAGGQVEQYF. In DNA, the CDR3 is TGTGCCAGCAGCTTAGGACTAGCGGGAGGTCAAGTTGAGCAGTACTTC.

The genes are TRBV6-5 and TRBJ2-5; 9 bases are shared with TRBD2. Germline assignment: CDR1 MNHEY and CDR2 SVGAGI. The CDR3 contains 15 residues. Trimming at V came to 4 bases and at J to 4 bases, leaving 7 bases not matched to a gene. The CDR3 DNA is TGTGCCAGCAGTTCAGCGGGAGGCCGGGTAGAGACCCAGTACTTC. Translated, it gives CASSSAGGRVETQYF.

This chain joins TRBV6-1 and TRBJ2-4; 9 nucleotides line up with TRBD1. Germline loops: CDR1 MNHNS, CDR2 SASEGT. The CDR3 extends over 15 amino acids. Losses at the gene ends were 5 bases for V and 7 bases for J; bases not matched to a gene: 9. The CDR3 is CASSNRQGVGNIQYF. The DNA for the CDR3 is TGTGCCAGCAGTAATCGACAGGGGGTGGGGAACATTCAGTACTTC.

The V gene is TRBV7-2, the J gene TRBJ2-7, with 11 bases lining up with TRBD2. The V gene's germline CDR1 is SGHTA and CDR2 FQGNSA. Trimming removed 5 bases from V and 7 bases from J; junction bases left unmatched: 10. The CDR3 extends over 15 amino acids. The CDR3, as DNA: TGTGCCAGCAGCCCCTATAGCGGGAGGGTACCTGAGCAGTACTTC. Translated: CASSPYSGRVPEQYF. The full variable domain, rest sourced from reference TRBV7-2 and TRBJ2-7, is GAGVSQSPSNKVTEKGKDVELRCDPISGHTALYWYRQSLGQGLEFLIYFQGNSAPDKSGLPSDRFSAERTGGSVSTLTIQRTQQEDSAVYLCASSPYSGRVPEQYFGPGTRLTVT.

This clonotype was seen a few times. Germline and junction disagree at one end, which may indicate a read error. This sequence joins TRBV28 and TRBJ1-2, with D perhaps matching TRBD1 (6 bases). Per germline, CDR1 MDHEN and CDR2 SYDVKM. The CDR3 extends over 14 amino acids. The CDR3 sequence: CASSSAGGLGGHTF. The CDR3 nucleotides read TGTGCCAGCAGTTCGGCCGGGGGCTTGGGTGGCCACACCTTC.

Details on this clonotype: Germline and junction disagree at one end, which may indicate a read error. For the CDR3, the DNA is TGTGCCAGCAGCCCAATAGCGGGAGGGGATTCGGGTTACAGTGAGCAGTTCTTC. Its translation: CASSPIAGGDSGYSEQFF. This chain connects TRBV9 to TRBJ2-1; 11 nucleotides line up with TRBD2. The CDR3 runs to 18 residues. The germline CDR1 and CDR2 sequences are SGDLS and YYNGEE.

The genes are TRBV3-1 and TRBJ2-1; D remains ambiguous. V was trimmed by 1 base and J by 5 bases, leaving 9 bases between them. Germline CDR1 and CDR2: LGHDT and YNNKEL (reference sequence). CDR3 length: 14 amino acids. CDR3 DNA sequence: TGTGCCAGCAGCCAAGCTGCCATAAACAATGAGCAGTTCTTC. It yields the protein CASSQAAINNEQFF.

In its sample, this clonotype was seen a few times. V is TRBV7-6 and J is TRBJ2-1; D gene ambiguous. Germline V gene sequence: CDR1 SGHVS, CDR2 FNYEAQ. The CDR3 runs 14 residues. V was shortened by 3 bases and J by 10 bases, with 16 bases between the two germline ends. In nucleotides, the CDR3 is TGTGCCAGCAGCTTGAGTGGTGGGTTTGACGAGCAGTTCTTC. Translation gives CASSLSGGFDEQFF.

In this sample, this clonotype turned up a few times. The gene calls are TRBV6-2 or TRBV6-3 and TRBJ2-4, with D hard to call. V was clipped by 0 bases and J by 0 bases, with 3 bases between them. Germline CDR1 reads MNHEY; CDR2 reads SVGEGT. The length of the CDR3 is 14 residues. CDR3 amino acids: CASSYSTAKNIQYF. CDR3 in DNA: TGTGCCAGCAGTTACTCTACAGCCAAAAACATTCAGTACTTC.

The chain is built from TRBV9 and TRBJ2-7, with 7 nucleotides matching TRBD1. CDR1 is SGDLS and CDR2 is YYNGEE in the germline V gene. The CDR3 is made up of 14 amino acids. V lost 0 bases to trimming and J lost 2 bases; unmatched junction nucleotides: 2. CDR3 protein: CASSVADRAYEQYF. In DNA form, the CDR3 reads TGTGCCAGCAGCGTAGCAGACAGGGCCTACGAGCAGTACTTC.

The chain uses TRBV9 and TRBJ2-1; 9 nucleotides line up with TRBD2. The germline gives CDR1 SGDLS, CDR2 YYNGEE. This CDR3 is built from 17 residues. V shed 0 bases, J shed 5 bases, and the junction held 9 bases outside the gene matches. CDR3 sequence reads: CASSVDPSGRIDNEQFF. The CDR3 DNA reads TGTGCCAGCAGCGTAGATCCCAGCGGGAGGATCGACAATGAGCAGTTCTTC. Full variable domain (remainder filled in from reference TRBV9 and TRBJ2-1): DSGVTQTPKHLITATGQRVTLRCSPRSGDLSVYWYQQSLDQGLQFLIQYYNGEERAKGNILERFSAQQFPDLHSELNLSSLELGDSALYFCASSVDPSGRIDNEQFFGPGTRLTVL.

This clonotype came up a few times. The chain combines TRBV20-1 with TRBJ2-5, with 9 bases aligning to TRBD2. This CDR3 contains 16 residues. Germline V gene sequence: CDR1 DFQATT, CDR2 SNEGSKA (reference sequence). The V gene end was trimmed by 6 bases and the J gene end by 5 bases; junction bases not matched to a gene: 16. The CDR3 spells CSAEPFSGRSVETQYF. The CDR3, as DNA: TGCAGTGCGGAACCCTTTAGCGGGAGATCGGTTGAGACCCAGTACTTC.